These 18 T cell receptor beta chains came from one sample sequenced in a study of OX40 agonist ivuxolimab in advanced cancers. The method was immunoSEQ multiplex PCR; TCRdb's version includes in-frame clones alone and lacks a portion of them. The profile shows tens of thousands of clones, 84% of them singletons. Sample: CD4+ or CD8+ T cells sorted from blood, taken in a trial of the OX40 agonist ivuxolimab. The receptors derive from an adult with an advanced solid tumor such as melanoma, head and neck, liver or kidney cancer.

The chain has TRBV12-5 and TRBJ2-1; 8 bases fit TRBD1. Trimming took 5 bases from V and 7 from J; bases not matched to a gene: 4. The CDR3 runs to 13 residues. The germline gives CDR1 LGHNT, CDR2 FRNRAP. In DNA, the CDR3 is TGTGCTAGTGGTCGGACAGGGTGGAATGAGCAGTTCTTC. Protein sequence: CASGRTGWNEQFF. The variable domain in full, with the rest retrieved from reference TRBV12-5 and TRBJ2-1, is DARVTQTPRHKVTEMGQEVTMRCQPILGHNTVFWYRQTMMQGLELLAYFRNRAPLDDSGMPKDRFSAEMPDATLATLKIQPSEPRDSAVYFCASGRTGWNEQFFGPGTRLTVL.

This clone came up a few times. V usage is TRBV27 and J usage is TRBJ2-1, with a tentative D call TRBD1 (7 bases). This CDR3 contains 17 residues. Germline V gene sequence: CDR1 MNHEY, CDR2 SMNVEV (reference sequence). V was shortened by 1 base and J by 11 bases, with 24 bases between the two germline ends. The CDR3 nucleotides are TGTGCCAGCAGTTTATTTGGACACCCAGGGGGGCCATCCCAGCAGTTCTTC. Translated, it gives CASSLFGHPGGPSQQFF.

The chain is built from TRBV11-2 and TRBJ1-3; D possibly corresponds to TRBD1 (6 bases). From germline, CDR1 is SGHAT and CDR2 FQNNGV. This CDR3 contains 12 residues. Trimming pared 5 bases from V and 8 bases from J, leaving 10 bases between. The CDR3 DNA reads TGTGCCAGCAGCCCGGGGGCACACACCATATATTTT. Translating it yields CASSPGAHTIYF.

In regard to this clone: Other DNA sequences from this sample encode an identical CDR3 as well. The rearrangement links TRBV6-5 to TRBJ1-2; unclear D gene. The CDR3 spans 16 residues. With 0 bases removed from V and 2 bases from J, the gap between germline ends came to 13 bases. In germline, CDR1 is MNHEY, CDR2 SVGAGI. Written as DNA, the CDR3 is TGTGCCAGCAGTTACTCTGGATATAGGTCAAACTATGGCTACACCTTC. This translates into CASSYSGYRSNYGYTF.

The chain couples TRBV4-2 to TRBJ2-7, with 8 bases identical to TRBD2. Unmatched junction bases numbered 8, after V lost 0 bases and J lost 4 bases. The CDR3 has 16 residues. Looked up from germline, CDR1 is LGHNA and CDR2 is YNFKEQ. The CDR3 nucleotides are TGTGCCAGCAGCCAAGATCTGCTAGCGGGCCCGTACGAGCAGTACTTC. This encodes CASSQDLLAGPYEQYF.

The rearrangement joins TRBV2 to TRBJ2-1; 10 positions match TRBD2. V was pared by 6 bases and J by 8 bases, with 16 bases of the junction left unmatched. CDR1 and CDR2 from the germline V gene are SNHLY and FYNNEI. CDR3 size: 17 residues. The CDR3: CASSRRAEREGRDEQFF. For the CDR3, the DNA is TGTGCCAGCAGCCGACGCGCGGAGCGGGAGGGACGAGATGAGCAGTTCTTC.

DNA of the CDR3: TGTGCCAGCTCACAGACGGGGATCTCCTACGAGCAGTACTTC. Residues: CASSQTGISYEQYF. The genes are TRBV18 and TRBJ2-7, with D perhaps matching TRBD2 (5 bases). Germline loops: CDR1 KGHSH, CDR2 LQKENI. This CDR3 has 14 residues. The V gene lost 4 bases and the J gene lost 0 bases, with 10 bases spanning the gap.

The J gene is TRBJ1-4, the V gene TRBV30; D perhaps matches TRBD1 (6 bases). Germline CDR1 reads GTSNPN; CDR2 reads SVGIG (reference sequence). V was pared by 4 bases and J by 2 bases, with 14 bases between. The CDR3 is 15 residues long. The CDR3 loop reads CAWNTGLGTNEKLFF. CDR3 nucleotides: TGTGCCTGGAATACAGGGTTGGGGACTAATGAAAAACTGTTTTTT. Drawing the rest from reference TRBV30 and TRBJ1-4, the complete variable domain is SQTIHQWPATLVQPVGSPLSLECTVEGTSNPNLYWYRQAAGRGLQLLFYSVGIGQISSEVPQNLSASRPQDRQFILSSKKLLLSDSGFYLCAWNTGLGTNEKLFFGSGTQLSVL.

CDR3 protein: CASSRVGLSSYNEQFF. CDR3 in DNA: TGTGCCAGCAGTCGCGTGGGGCTGAGCTCCTACAATGAGCAGTTCTTC. The J gene is TRBJ2-1, the V gene TRBV5-6, with D tentatively TRBD1 (5 bases). The germline V and J ends were trimmed by 5 bases and 0 bases, with 15 bases remaining between them. This CDR3 is built from 16 residues. Germline lookup yields CDR1 SGHDT and CDR2 YYEEEE.

The V and J genes are TRBV10-3 and TRBJ2-3; the match to TRBD2 covers 13 bases. Losses at the gene ends were 10 bases for V and 1 base for J; bases not matched to a gene: 5. This CDR3 contains 15 residues. From germline, CDR1 is ENHRY and CDR2 SYGVKD. CDR3 amino acids: CATNGLAGGTDTQYF. The CDR3 region has the DNA TGTGCCACGAATGGACTAGCGGGGGGCACAGATACGCAGTATTTT.

J is TRBJ2-2 and V is TRBV11-3; tentatively, D is TRBD1 or TRBD2 (5 bases each). Germline lookup yields CDR1 SGHNT and CDR2 YENEEA. The ends were cut back, 6 bases at V and 6 bases at J, with 11 bases in the middle. This CDR3 has 13 amino acids. In DNA form, the CDR3 reads TGTGCCAGCAGACCAGGGACCGCCGGGGAGCTGTTTTTT. Protein: CASRPGTAGELFF.

This chain links TRBV28 with TRBJ1-2; D is undetermined. The CDR3 is 13 residues long. From germline, CDR1 is MDHEN and CDR2 SYDVKM. V was trimmed by 0 bases and J by 7 bases, leaving 9 bases between them. The CDR3: CASSLWGSGGYTF. CDR3 nucleotide sequence: TGTGCCAGCAGTTTATGGGGTTCGGGTGGCTACACCTTC.

This sequence joins TRBV9 and TRBJ1-2; D not certain. The CDR3 runs 15 residues. CDR1 is SGDLS, CDR2 YYNGEE, per germline. Trimming took 0 bases from V and 0 from J, leaving 9 bases between them. CDR3: CASSVDRSANYGYTF. The CDR3 region has the DNA TGTGCCAGCAGCGTAGATAGGTCAGCTAACTATGGCTACACCTTC. Based on the CDR3 plus reference TRBV9 and TRBJ1-2, the full variable domain is DSGVTQTPKHLITATGQRVTLRCSPRSGDLSVYWYQQSLDQGLQFLIQYYNGEERAKGNILERFSAQQFPDLHSELNLSSLELGDSALYFCASSVDRSANYGYTFGSGTRLTVV.

This sequence joins TRBV27 and TRBJ2-2; a possible D gene is TRBD2 (7 bases). V lost 5 bases, J lost 6 bases, and 22 bases lay in between. Germline CDR1 is MNHEY and CDR2 is SMNVEV (reference sequence). The CDR3 contains 17 residues. CDR3 DNA: TGTGCCAGCAGTCCTCTTGGGGGCGGGAGTGGCCCCGGGGAGCTGTTTTTT. This codes for CASSPLGGGSGPGELFF.

This chain joins TRBV28 and TRBJ1-4; no firm D call. With 2 bases removed from V and 3 bases from J, the gap between germline ends came to 7 bases. This CDR3 has 14 amino acids. Germline V gene sequence: CDR1 MDHEN, CDR2 SYDVKM. The CDR3: CASSLRPANEKLFF. The CDR3 coding sequence is TGTGCCAGCAGTTTACGGCCGGCTAATGAAAAACTGTTTTTT. Using reference TRBV28 and TRBJ1-4 for the parts outside the CDR3, the full variable domain is DVKVTQSSRYLVKRTGEKVFLECVQDMDHENMFWYRQDPGLGLRLIYFSYDVKMKEKGDIPEGYSVSREKKERFSLILESASTNQTSMYLCASSLRPANEKLFFGSGTQLSVL.

The rearrangement joins TRBV7-6 to TRBJ2-2, with 10 bases that match TRBD1. Germline-derived CDR1 and CDR2 are SGHVS and FNYEAQ. CDR3 length equals 15 residues. Unmatched junction bases numbered 7, after V lost 5 bases and J lost 7 bases. The CDR3 spells CASSEGQGIGGELFF. The CDR3 DNA reads as TGTGCCAGCAGCGAGGGACAGGGGATCGGCGGGGAGCTGTTTTTT.

The rearrangement links TRBV11-2 to TRBJ2-4; possible D gene TRBD1, 5 bases. The V and J ends lost 4 bases and 8 bases respectively, with 9 bases between them. In germline, CDR1 is SGHAT, CDR2 FQNNGV. The CDR3 has 12 residues. Here the CDR3 reads CASSSEGDIQYF. The DNA of the CDR3 is TGTGCCAGCAGCTCTGAAGGGGACATTCAGTACTTC.

The chain uses TRBV5-1 and TRBJ2-3; 9 bases are shared with TRBD2. The CDR3 spans 17 residues. With 0 bases clipped from V and 5 bases from J, the junction kept 10 bases outside the gene matches. Germline CDR1 and CDR2: SGHRS and YFSETQ. For the CDR3, the DNA is TGCGCCAGCAGCTTGGGGATAGCGGGAGACGGGAAAGATACGCAGTATTTT. Its translation is CASSLGIAGDGKDTQYF.